These 31 T cell receptor beta chains originate from one sample sequenced in a study of blood T cell repertoires in COVID-19. TCRdb's copy holds only in-frame clones and misses some; the assay was immunoSEQ multiplex PCR. The repertoire holds about 48,000 clones, with over 75% as singletons. Sequenced sample: peripheral blood. The receptors shown here come from a woman aged 80 or over with COVID-19, enrolled during active disease.

The gene calls are TRBV9 and TRBJ2-3, with 11 bases identical to TRBD1. CDR1 is SGDLS, CDR2 YYNGEE, per germline. The J segment lost 3 bases and the V segment lost 3 bases, leaving 6 bases of the junction unmatched. This CDR3 region has 16 residues. The CDR3 sequence: CASSERDRGGTDTQYF. Written as DNA, the CDR3 is TGTGCCAGCAGCGAACGGGACAGGGGGGGGACAGATACGCAGTATTTT.

The chain carries TRBV5-1 and TRBJ1-2; 12 nucleotides align to TRBD1. The germline V gene has CDR1 SGHRS and CDR2 YFSETQ. The CDR3 is made up of 13 amino acids. The trim removed 7 bases at V and 7 bases at J, leaving 5 bases unmatched. The CDR3 is CASGDRGLGGYTF. CDR3 coding DNA: TGCGCCAGCGGGGACAGGGGGCTCGGTGGCTACACCTTC.

By its share, this clone is medium-sized. The J gene is TRBJ1-3, the V gene TRBV19, with TRBD1 identical over 7 bases. This CDR3 comprises 15 residues. The germline gives CDR1 LNHDA, CDR2 SQIVND (reference sequence). J lost 3 bases, V lost 5 bases, and 7 bases had no gene match. CDR3 sequence: CASSLRGQRGNTIYF. In DNA, the CDR3 is TGTGCCAGTAGTTTAAGGGGACAGCGTGGAAACACCATATATTTT.

The J gene is TRBJ2-2, the V gene TRBV10-2; 11 bases are a match to TRBD2. The junction had 7 bases not matched to a gene; V was cut back by 4 bases and J by 6 bases. The V gene's germline CDR1 is WSHSY and CDR2 SAAADI. The CDR3 spans 16 residues. The CDR3 DNA is TGCGCCAGCAGTGTTGGAACTAGCGGGGGAGCCGGGGAGCTGTTTTTT. Residues: CASSVGTSGGAGELFF.

This clone was counted between two and nine times. This chain uses TRBV28 with TRBJ2-1, with D maybe TRBD1 (6 bases). Trimming stripped 7 bases from V and 0 bases from J, with 16 bases between. The CDR3 sequence is 16 residues long. Germline V gene lookup returns CDR1 MDHEN and CDR2 SYDVKM. CDR3 sequence (DNA): TGTGCCAGCACCAGCCGACAGGCGAGCTCCTACAATGAGCAGTTCTTC. Its protein is CASTSRQASSYNEQFF.

This sequence joins TRBV15 and TRBJ1-4; no clear D. This CDR3 region has 15 residues. Deletions cut 0 bases from V and 8 bases from J, with 13 bases between. Germline values: CDR1 LNHNV, CDR2 YYDKDF (reference sequence). CDR3: CATSRDKRVGEKLFF. CDR3 nucleotides: TGTGCCACCAGCAGAGATAAGCGGGTCGGGGAAAAACTGTTTTTT.

The V call is TRBV18, the J call TRBJ1-3; D may be TRBD1 (6 bases). The germline CDR1 and CDR2 sequences are KGHSH and LQKENI. The germline V and J ends were trimmed by 3 bases and 0 bases, with 21 bases remaining between them. This CDR3 contains 19 residues. The DNA for the CDR3 is TGTGCCAGCTCACCTATCCAGGGGCGATCAGGGTACTCTGGAAACACCATATATTTT. It is translated as CASSPIQGRSGYSGNTIYF. Full variable domain (remainder filled in from reference TRBV18 and TRBJ1-3): NAGVMQNPRHLVRRRGQEARLRCSPMKGHSHVYWYRQLPEEGLKFMVYLQKENIIDESGMPKERFSAEFPKEGPSILRIQQVVRGDSAAYFCASSPIQGRSGYSGNTIYFGEGSWLTVV.

The chain links TRBV3-1 (or the pseudogene TRBV3-2) to TRBJ2-7; 11 bases are shared with TRBD1. After removal of 5 bases from V and 6 bases from J, the junction contained 9 bases not matched to a gene. There are 15 residues in the CDR3. CDR1 is LGHDT and CDR2 is YNNKEL in the germline V gene (reference sequence). CDR3 sequence reads: CASSYPGQGVREQYF. The CDR3 nucleotides read TGTGCCAGCAGCTACCCGGGACAGGGGGTGCGCGAGCAGTACTTC.

This clone ranks as medium-sized (0.01 to 0.1%). The chain carries TRBV9 and TRBJ1-2; D unresolved. The germline V gene encodes CDR1 SGDLS and CDR2 YYNGEE. The CDR3 spans 12 residues. V was pared by 0 bases and J by 7 bases, with 7 bases between. CDR3 region: CASSVGSGGYTF. CDR3 nucleotides: TGTGCCAGCAGCGTAGGGAGCGGTGGCTACACCTTC. Using reference TRBV9 and TRBJ1-2 for the parts outside the CDR3, the full variable domain is DSGVTQTPKHLITATGQRVTLRCSPRSGDLSVYWYQQSLDQGLQFLIQYYNGEERAKGNILERFSAQQFPDLHSELNLSSLELGDSALYFCASSVGSGGYTFGSGTRLTVV.

This sequence joins TRBV12-3 or TRBV12-4 and TRBJ2-1, with 10 bases matching TRBD2. This CDR3 has 13 residues. Unmatched junction bases numbered 1, after V lost 1 base and J lost 10 bases. CDR3 amino acids: CASSLELAGEQFF. The CDR3 DNA reads TGTGCCAGCAGTTTAGAACTAGCGGGAGAGCAGTTCTTC.

The chain carries TRBV27 and TRBJ1-2, with 12 bases lining up with TRBD1. CDR1 and CDR2 from the germline V gene are MNHEY and SMNVEV (reference sequence). The V gene end was trimmed by 6 bases and the J gene end by 8 bases; junction bases not matched to a gene: 13. CDR3 size: 16 residues. This CDR3 is CASRPWGTGGPGGYTF. The CDR3 region has the DNA TGTGCCAGCAGACCATGGGGGACAGGGGGCCCCGGAGGCTACACCTTC.

This rearrangement joins TRBV28 to TRBJ2-1; 14 positions agree with TRBD2. The V segment lost 6 bases and the J segment 7 bases; nucleotides outside the gene matches: 8. Looked up from germline, CDR1 is MDHEN and CDR2 is SYDVKM. The CDR3 runs to 16 residues. The CDR3 reads CASSSPGTSGRNEQFF. CDR3 sequence (DNA): TGTGCCAGCAGCTCTCCCGGGACTAGCGGGAGAAATGAGCAGTTCTTC.

The CDR3 DNA reads TGTGCCAGCAGTCCAGCGGGAGCGGTAGATACGCAGTATTTT. It translates to CASSPAGAVDTQYF. This chain joins TRBV6-2 or TRBV6-3 and TRBJ2-3; TRBD2 aligns across 8 bases. The germline gives CDR1 MNHEY, CDR2 SVGEGT. The CDR3 has 14 amino acids. The ends lost 5 bases at V and 5 bases at J; junction bases unmatched: 6.

V is TRBV19 and J is TRBJ1-2; the match to TRBD1 covers 9 bases. CDR3 length equals 14 residues. Germline values: CDR1 LNHDA, CDR2 SQIVND (reference sequence). Trimming at V came to 6 bases and at J to 7 bases, leaving 9 bases not matched to a gene. CDR3 coding DNA: TGTGCCAGTAGACCTGGGACAGGGAGTCTTGGCTACACCTTC. Amino acids: CASRPGTGSLGYTF.

This chain uses TRBV7-3 with TRBJ1-1; unclear D gene. Germline V gene sequence: CDR1 SGHTA, CDR2 FQGTGA. The V and J ends lost 5 bases and 1 base respectively, with 11 bases between them. The CDR3 totals 14 residues. The CDR3 is CASSRRGGNTEAFF. The CDR3 DNA is TGTGCCAGCAGCCGCCGGGGAGGGAACACTGAAGCTTTCTTT.

The chain employs TRBV5-4 and TRBJ1-2; D not resolved. This CDR3 region has 15 residues. Germline V CDR1 and CDR2: SGHNT, YYREEE (reference sequence). V lost 0 bases and J lost 2, with 11 bases in between. The CDR3 reads CASSLGGHGNYGYTF. The DNA of the CDR3 is TGTGCCAGCAGCTTGGGTGGTCACGGGAACTATGGCTACACCTTC.

The chain uses TRBV19 and TRBJ1-6; maybe TRBD1 (5 bases). Germline V gene data show CDR1 as LNHDA and CDR2 as SQIVND (reference sequence). This CDR3 has 17 residues. Deletions cut 5 bases from V and 3 bases from J, with 17 bases between. The CDR3 bases are TGTGCCAGTAGTCCGAGATGGACAAAAGTCTATAATTCACCCCTCCACTTT. This codes for CASSPRWTKVYNSPLHF.

This chain connects TRBV19 to TRBJ2-3; D is perhaps TRBD1 (6 bases). The CDR3 covers 17 residues. V lost 7 bases to trimming and J lost 3 bases, with 23 bases between them. Germline V gene sequence: CDR1 LNHDA, CDR2 SQIVND (reference sequence). CDR3 sequence: CASKQGRSRPTTDTQYF. CDR3 DNA: TGTGCCAGTAAACAGGGCCGGTCCCGTCCAACAACAGATACGCAGTATTTT.

The chain uses TRBV19 and TRBJ1-4; D remains unclear. Trimming took 6 bases from V and 0 from J, leaving 14 bases between them. Germline CDR1 is LNHDA and CDR2 is SQIVND (reference sequence). This CDR3 contains 16 residues. The DNA for the CDR3 is TGTGCCAGTAGGTCCCCCTCGAGGGCAACTAATGAAAAACTGTTTTTT. This translates into CASRSPSRATNEKLFF.

This CDR3 is CASSLLVQGNTEAFF. CDR3 sequence (DNA): TGCGCCAGCAGCTTACTAGTACAGGGGAACACTGAAGCTTTCTTT. The rearrangement links TRBV5-1 to TRBJ1-1; tentative D call: TRBD1 (6 bases). Trimming removed 2 bases at V and 1 base at J, with 12 bases between. CDR1 is SGHRS and CDR2 is YFSETQ in the germline V gene. The CDR3 runs 15 residues.

The chain recombines TRBV9 with TRBJ2-7; possibly TRBD2 for D (6 bases). The CDR3 is made up of 14 amino acids. Per the germline V gene, CDR1 is SGDLS and CDR2 is YYNGEE. The V end was cut by 3 bases, the J end by 3 bases, with 13 bases between. The CDR3 spells CASSGGTGDYEQYF. DNA for the CDR3: TGTGCCAGCAGCGGAGGGACGGGAGACTACGAGCAGTACTTC.

The rearrangement links TRBV5-6 to TRBJ1-2; D is perhaps TRBD1 (6 bases). Germline V gives CDR1 SGHDT, CDR2 YYEEEE. The CDR3 extends over 14 amino acids. V lost 4 bases, J lost 8 bases, and 18 bases lay in between. CDR3 nucleotides: TGTGCCAGCAGCATCGGGACACGGGCGAGCGGCTACACCTTC. Its translation: CASSIGTRASGYTF. The full variable domain, completed using reference TRBV5-6 and TRBJ1-2, is DAGVTQSPTHLIKTRGQQVTLRCSPKSGHDTVSWYQQALGQGPQFIFQYYEEEERQRGNFPDRFSGHQFPNYSSELNVNALLLGDSALYLCASSIGTRASGYTFGSGTRLTVV.

This clone is a singleton in its sample. The chain has TRBV3-1 (or the pseudogene TRBV3-2) and TRBJ1-3; tentative D call: TRBD1 (6 bases). V was pared by 1 base and J by 0 bases, with 10 bases between. From germline, CDR1 is LGHDT and CDR2 YNNKEL (reference sequence). There are 16 residues in the CDR3. The CDR3 sequence: CASSQVRTASGNTIYF. DNA of the CDR3: TGTGCCAGCAGCCAAGTCAGGACAGCCTCTGGAAACACCATATATTTT.

The chain carries TRBV10-3 and TRBJ2-5; 8 nucleotides align to TRBD2. In germline, CDR1 is ENHRY, CDR2 SYGVKD. The V segment lost 5 bases and the J segment 4 bases; nucleotides outside the gene matches: 6. The CDR3 runs 14 residues. The CDR3 sequence: CAISSGGRIETQYF. The CDR3 DNA sequence: TGTGCCATCAGTTCCGGCGGGAGGATAGAGACCCAGTACTTC.

The V gene is TRBV29-1, the J gene TRBJ2-1; TRBD1 aligns across 8 bases. Trimming took 4 bases from V and 7 from J; bases not matched to a gene: 12. The CDR3 totals 15 residues. CDR1 is SQVTM, CDR2 ANQGSEA, per germline. Here the CDR3 DNA reads TGCAGCGTTGGTAGATTCGGACAGGGTAATAATGAGCAGTTCTTC. It translates to CSVGRFGQGNNEQFF.

This chain connects TRBV18 to TRBJ1-1, with a tentative D call TRBD1 (5 bases). The CDR3 is 14 amino acids. Germline CDR1 KGHSH, CDR2 LQKENI. Deletions cut 2 bases from V and 4 bases from J, with 11 bases between. The CDR3 region is CASSPYPQGTEAFF. CDR3 coding DNA: TGTGCCAGCTCACCATACCCCCAGGGCACTGAAGCTTTCTTT.

This chain joins TRBV5-5 and TRBJ1-2; D is uncertain. The CDR3 has 15 amino acids. V shed 0 bases and J shed 5 bases, with 14 bases lying between them. Germline assignment: CDR1 SGHKS and CDR2 YYEKEE (reference sequence). As DNA, the CDR3 is TGTGCCAGCAGCTTGGTGGTGACTGAAGATTATGGCTACACCTTC. Protein: CASSLVVTEDYGYTF.

The V gene is TRBV11-3, the J gene TRBJ2-1; a weak D match, TRBD1 (6 bases). V lost 1 base to trimming and J lost 5 bases, with 12 bases between them. There are 15 residues in the CDR3. Germline assignment: CDR1 SGHNT and CDR2 YENEEA. The CDR3 spells CASSLVGQSHNEQFF. DNA of the CDR3: TGTGCCAGCAGCTTAGTGGGACAATCCCACAATGAGCAGTTCTTC.

The V call is TRBV21-1, the J call TRBJ1-1; the table assigns TRBD1, which was not confirmed against the DNA. TRBV21-1 represents a pseudogene. The CDR3 totals 14 residues. CDR3 sequence (DNA): TGTGCCAGCAGGCAGTTGGGCTGCGACACTGAAGCTTTCTTT. As protein: CASRQLGCDTEAFF.

The chain links TRBV5-6 to TRBJ2-1; 12 positions match TRBD2. This CDR3 region has 15 residues. Per the germline V gene, CDR1 is SGHDT and CDR2 is YYEEEE. The J segment lost 7 bases and the V segment lost 4 bases, leaving 6 bases of the junction unmatched. This CDR3 reads CASSRRTSGINEQFF. As DNA, the CDR3 is TGTGCCAGCAGCCGACGGACTAGCGGGATTAATGAGCAGTTCTTC.

This clone was seen a single time. Here the CDR3 reads CASSVATRDSLHYYGYTF. The CDR3 bases are TGTGCCAGCAGCGTAGCTACTAGGGACAGTCTTCACTACTATGGCTACACCTTC. J is TRBJ1-2 and V is TRBV9; TRBD1 agrees at 7 bases. The V segment lost 0 bases and the J segment 3 bases; nucleotides outside the gene matches: 14. CDR1 SGDLS and CDR2 YYNGEE come from the germline V gene. This CDR3 contains 18 residues.